The rows below give T cell receptor beta chains drawn from one sample of a study of blood T cell repertoires in COVID-19. Clones were read by immunoSEQ multiplex PCR, and TCRdb kept only the in-frame ones, dropping some. The sample contains 150,000 to 200,000 clones, 85% to 95% of which appear only once. The sequencing sample was made of peripheral blood. The receptors derive from a woman aged 50 to 60 with acute or convalescent COVID-19. The CDR3 runs from the conserved cysteine through the conserved F or W. A D gene is named only where the DNA matches it firmly. Clone size is stated in some rows and not others, as once, few, many or a class when expanded.

d_call clone_size j_call v_call cdr3_nt cdr3_aa
TRBD1 - TRBJ2-3 TRBV7-2 TGTGCCAGCAGCCCGACAGGGAGCACAGATACGCAGTATTTT CASSPTGSTDTQYF
TRBD1 - TRBJ1-1 TRBV6-5 TGTGCCAGCAGTTGGGGACAGGGGGAAAACACTGAAGCTTTCTTT CASSWGQGENTEAFF
TRBD1 - TRBJ1-2 TRBV6-2/TRBV6-3 TGTGCCAGCAGTTCGGACAGGGCTAACTATGGCTACACCTTC CASSSDRANYGYTF
TRBD1 - TRBJ1-1 TRBV7-9 TGTGCCAGCAGTCATAAACAGGGGATCAACACTGAAGCTTTCTTT CASSHKQGINTEAFF
- - TRBJ1-1 TRBV11-1 TGTGCCAGCAGCGCCCGGGAGAACACTGAAGCTTTCTTT CASSARENTEAFF
TRBD1 - TRBJ2-5 TRBV27 TGTGCCAGCAGTTCCACAGGGGGAATACAAGAGACCCAGTACTTC CASSSTGGIQETQYF
- - TRBJ1-3 TRBV7-2 TGTGCCAGCAGCTTAGTTATTGGAGGTGGAAACACCATATATTTT CASSLVIGGGNTIYF
TRBD1 - TRBJ1-2 TRBV3-1/TRBV3-2 TGTGCCAGCAGCCAAGTACGGACAGGGATTAACTATGGCTACACCTTC CASSQVRTGINYGYTF
- - TRBJ1-5 TRBV28 TGTGCCAGCAGTTTAGGGGGGGCTCAGCCCCAGCATTTT CASSLGGAQPQHF
- - TRBJ1-2 TRBV29-1 TGCAGCGTTGATACGGGGGAATATGGCTACACCTTC CSVDTGEYGYTF
- - TRBJ1-2 TRBV30 TGTGCCTGGAGTGGGCAAGATGGCTACACCTTC CAWSGQDGYTF
- - TRBJ1-5 TRBV7-2 TGTGCCAGCAGCTTTAGGGGTAGCAATCAGCCCCAGCATTTT CASSFRGSNQPQHF
TRBD2 once TRBJ2-3 TRBV3-1/TRBV3-2 TGTGCCAGCAGCCAAACTAGCGGGAGCACAGATACGCAGTATTTT CASSQTSGSTDTQYF
- - TRBJ2-1 TRBV19 TGTGCCAGCAGTACATACAATGAGCAGTTCTTC CASSTYNEQFF
TRBD1 once TRBJ2-3 TRBV29-1 TGCAGCGTTGGGACAGGGGGTGGACGGGGCACAGATACGCAGTATTTT CSVGTGGGRGTDTQYF
- once TRBJ2-1 TRBV30 TGTGCCTCCTCCTTGAGTCTCTCCTACAATGAGCAGTTCTTC CASSLSLSYNEQFF
- - TRBJ2-7 TRBV19 TGTGCCAGTAGACTCAGGGGGACTGTCTCCTACGAGCAGTACTTC CASRLRGTVSYEQYF
- once TRBJ1-1 TRBV18 TGTGCCAGCTCACCCCAGGGCAGGGGTAACACTGAAGCTTTCTTT CASSPQGRGNTEAFF
- - TRBJ2-7 TRBV7-9 TGTGCCAGCAGGCGGGACAGAGCAACCTACGAGCAGTACTTC CASRRDRATYEQYF
- - TRBJ1-2 TRBV3-1/TRBV3-2 TGTGCCAGCAGCCTTCAGGGAGGGAATGGCTACACCTTC CASSLQGGNGYTF
- - TRBJ1-3 TRBV28 TGTGCCAGCAGTTTCCAGATATCCACCTCTGGAAACACCATATATTTT CASSFQISTSGNTIYF
TRBD1 once TRBJ1-1 TRBV7-2 TGTGCCAGCAGCTTCTGGACAGGGCCTGAAGCTTTCTTT CASSFWTGPEAFF
- - TRBJ2-1 TRBV2 TGTGCCAGCAGTGAGGGACTCGCCTACAATGAGCAGTTCTTC CASSEGLAYNEQFF
TRBD2 - TRBJ2-7 TRBV3-1/TRBV3-2 TGTGCCAGCAGCCGAGGACTAGCGGGGGCGAACCCCTACGAGCAGTACTTC CASSRGLAGANPYEQYF
- - TRBJ2-7 TRBV6-5 TGTGCCAGCAGGGGGGCTAGCGGCTTCTACGAGCAGTACTTC CASRGASGFYEQYF
- - TRBJ2-7 TRBV2 TGTGCCAGCAGAAGGACATCATCCTACGAGCAGTACTTC CASRRTSSYEQYF
TRBD1 - TRBJ2-7 TRBV19 TGTGCCAGTAGTTCTAGGACAGGTCTATACTACGAGCAGTACTTC CASSSRTGLYYEQYF
- - TRBJ2-2 TRBV5-1 TGCGCCAGCAGCTTGGACAGCCTTAACACCGGGGAGCTGTTTTTT CASSLDSLNTGELFF
TRBD2 - TRBJ2-4 TRBV12-3/TRBV12-4 TGTGCCAGCAGCCGGGAGGAAAACATTCAGTACTTC CASSREENIQYF
- - TRBJ1-3 TRBV7-9 TGTGCCAGCAGCTTCCTCTCTGGAAACACCATATATTTT CASSFLSGNTIYF
TRBD1 few TRBJ1-3 TRBV11-2 TGTGCCAGCAGGCAGGGGGCGACTGGAAACACCATATATTTT CASRQGATGNTIYF
- once TRBJ2-2 TRBV6-5 TGTGCCAGCAGCCAAAGGCTAGCTCCGAGTGGGGAGCTGTTTTTT CASSQRLAPSGELFF
- - TRBJ1-1 TRBV6-5 TGTGCCAGCAGTTACTCGTTTGGCGGGGTCGGAGGAGCTTTCTTT CASSYSFGGVGGAFF
TRBD1 - TRBJ1-1 TRBV25-1 TGTGCCAGCAGGGGACAGCTCAACACTGAAGCTTTCTTT CASRGQLNTEAFF
TRBD2 - TRBJ2-5 TRBV5-6 TGTGCCAGCAGCGTAGCGGGGGGAGAGACCCAGTACTTC CASSVAGGETQYF
- - TRBJ2-7 TRBV11-2 TGTGCCAGCAGCTTAGTTTACTCGTTAGGGGGAAGCGAGCAGTACTTC CASSLVYSLGGSEQYF
- - TRBJ1-3 TRBV6-5 TGTGCCAGCAGTTACGGGCAGGGAAACACCATATATTTT CASSYGQGNTIYF
- once TRBJ1-2 TRBV25-1 TGTGCCAGCAGTGAACAGGGGCCGGCTAACTATGGCTACACCTTC CASSEQGPANYGYTF
TRBD2 - TRBJ2-5 TRBV7-8 TGTGCCAGCAGCTTAGCGTGGACTAGCGGGAAAGAGACCCAGTACTTC CASSLAWTSGKETQYF
- - TRBJ1-3 TRBV28 TGTGCCAGCATCGGGGCTGGAAACACCATATATTTT CASIGAGNTIYF
- - TRBJ2-1 TRBV19 TGTGCCAGTAGTAGATTTAGCTCCTACAATGAGCAGTTCTTC CASSRFSSYNEQFF
TRBD2 - TRBJ2-1 TRBV5-6 TGTGCCAGCAGCTCAAGGACTAGCGGGAACAATTACAACAATGAGCAGTTCTTC CASSSRTSGNNYNNEQFF
- - TRBJ1-1 TRBV9 TGTGCCAGCAGCGCCGAGTCGAACACTGAAGCTTTCTTT CASSAESNTEAFF
- - TRBJ1-6 TRBV6-5 TGTGCCAGCACTTTTAGAGGCCCCGGATCACCCCTCCACTTT CASTFRGPGSPLHF
- - TRBJ1-2 TRBV7-9 TGTGCCAGCAGTTTAGACAGTCTGGGTGGCTACACCTTC CASSLDSLGGYTF
- once TRBJ1-1 TRBV7-8 TGTGCCAGCAGCCGACAGGCAATGAACACTGAAGCTTTCTTT CASSRQAMNTEAFF